The T cell receptor beta chain described here comes from a study of shared clonotypes between healthy human individuals. An approximately 210 ng quantity of DNA, 30,000 to 35,000 T cell genomes, went into the sorted-subset replicate PCRs. Here immunoSEQ multiplex PCR was the method, and the copy in TCRdb shows in-frame clones only, minus some. The sample holds 560,000 or so clones, approximately 96% seen once. The length of the CDR3 is 13 residues. The germline gives CDR1 MDHEN, CDR2 SYDVKM. Trimming shortened V by 5 bases and J by 2 bases, and 7 bases separated the two germline ends. Whole-study results and caveats: It was expected that sequencing depth would affect clonotype sharing among donors. Richness estimates generally favored naive over memory subsets.

This clone was detected only once. Its antigen is currently unknown. Naive CD8 cells, CD45RO-negative and positively selected for CCR7, excluded terminally differentiated effector memory CD45RA+ cells. The donor population consisted of healthy HIV-negative adults with no recent acute infections or vaccinations. J is TRBJ1-5 and V is TRBV28, with D unclear. The clonotype originates from a woman under 40 in good health. Sequencing input: naive CD8+ T cells sorted from blood. The CDR3 DNA is TGTGCCAGCAGTCCTGAGGGCAATCAGCCCCAGCATTTT. It is translated as CASSPEGNQPQHF.